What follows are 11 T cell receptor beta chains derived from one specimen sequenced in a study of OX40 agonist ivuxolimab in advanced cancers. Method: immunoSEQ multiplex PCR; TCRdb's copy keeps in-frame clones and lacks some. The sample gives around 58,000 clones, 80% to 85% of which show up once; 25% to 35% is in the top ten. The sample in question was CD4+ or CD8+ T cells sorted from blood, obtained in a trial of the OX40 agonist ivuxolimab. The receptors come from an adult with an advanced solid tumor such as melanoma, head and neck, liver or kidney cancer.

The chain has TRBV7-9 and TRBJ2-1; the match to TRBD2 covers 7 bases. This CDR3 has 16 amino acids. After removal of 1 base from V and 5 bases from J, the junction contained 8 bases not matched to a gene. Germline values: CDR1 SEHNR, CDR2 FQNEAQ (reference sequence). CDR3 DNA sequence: TGTGCCAGCAGCTTAGGTGGGGGGGTCCGCAACAATGAGCAGTTCTTC. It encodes CASSLGGGVRNNEQFF.

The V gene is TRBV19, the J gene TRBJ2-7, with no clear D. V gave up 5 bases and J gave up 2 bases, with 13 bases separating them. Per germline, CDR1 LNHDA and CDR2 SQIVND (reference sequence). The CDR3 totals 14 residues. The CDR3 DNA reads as TGTGCCAGTAGTTCCCGGACCGCCACCTACGAGCAGTACTTC. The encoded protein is CASSSRTATYEQYF.

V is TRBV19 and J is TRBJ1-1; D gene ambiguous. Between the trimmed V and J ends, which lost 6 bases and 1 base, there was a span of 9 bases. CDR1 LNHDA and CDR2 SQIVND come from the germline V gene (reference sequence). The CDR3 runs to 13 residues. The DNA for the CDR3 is TGTGCCAGTAGCCGGTGGGAGAACACTGAAGCTTTCTTT. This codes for CASSRWENTEAFF.

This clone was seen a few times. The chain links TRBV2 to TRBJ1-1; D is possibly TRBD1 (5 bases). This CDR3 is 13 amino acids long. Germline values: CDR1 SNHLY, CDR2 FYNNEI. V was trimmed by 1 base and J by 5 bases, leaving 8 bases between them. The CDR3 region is CASSEVWGTEAFF. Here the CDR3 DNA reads TGTGCCAGCAGTGAAGTCTGGGGGACTGAAGCTTTCTTT.

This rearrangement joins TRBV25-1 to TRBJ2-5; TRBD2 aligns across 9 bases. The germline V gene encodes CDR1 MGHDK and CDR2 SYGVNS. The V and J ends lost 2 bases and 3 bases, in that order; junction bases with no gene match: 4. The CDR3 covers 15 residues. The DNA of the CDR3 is TGTGCCAGCAGTGAACCCTTAGCGGGGGAAGAGACCCAGTACTTC. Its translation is CASSEPLAGEETQYF.

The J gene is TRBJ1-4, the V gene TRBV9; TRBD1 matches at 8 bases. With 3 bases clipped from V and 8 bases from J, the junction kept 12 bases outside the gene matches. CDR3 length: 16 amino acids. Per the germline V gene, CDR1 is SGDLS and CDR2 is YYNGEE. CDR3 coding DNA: TGTGCCAGCAGCGACGACCAGACAGGGGTGAGGGAAAAACTGTTTTTT. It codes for CASSDDQTGVREKLFF. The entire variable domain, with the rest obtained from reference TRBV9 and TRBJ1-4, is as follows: DSGVTQTPKHLITATGQRVTLRCSPRSGDLSVYWYQQSLDQGLQFLIQYYNGEERAKGNILERFSAQQFPDLHSELNLSSLELGDSALYFCASSDDQTGVREKLFFGSGTQLSVL.

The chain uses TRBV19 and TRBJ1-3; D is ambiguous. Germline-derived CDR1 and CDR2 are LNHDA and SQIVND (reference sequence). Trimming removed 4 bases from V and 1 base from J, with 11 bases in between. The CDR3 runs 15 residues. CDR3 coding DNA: TGTGCCAGTAGTACAGACCGCATTTCTGGAAACACCATATATTTT. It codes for CASSTDRISGNTIYF. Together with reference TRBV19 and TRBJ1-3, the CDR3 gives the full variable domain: DGGITQSPKYLFRKEGQNVTLSCEQNLNHDAMYWYRQDPGQGLRLIYYSQIVNDFQKGDIAEGYSVSREKKESFPLTVTSAQKNPTAFYLCASSTDRISGNTIYFGEGSWLTVV.

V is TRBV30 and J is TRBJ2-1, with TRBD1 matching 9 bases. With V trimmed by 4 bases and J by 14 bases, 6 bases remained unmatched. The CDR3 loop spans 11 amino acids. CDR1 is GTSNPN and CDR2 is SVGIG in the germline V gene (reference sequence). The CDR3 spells CAWTLRDREFF. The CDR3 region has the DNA TGTGCCTGGACTCTTCGGGACAGGGAGTTCTTC. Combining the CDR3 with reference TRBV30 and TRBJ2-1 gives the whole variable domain SQTIHQWPATLVQPVGSPLSLECTVEGTSNPNLYWYRQAAGRGLQLLFYSVGIGQISSEVPQNLSASRPQDRQFILSSKKLLLSDSGFYLCAWTLRDREFFGPGTRLTVL.

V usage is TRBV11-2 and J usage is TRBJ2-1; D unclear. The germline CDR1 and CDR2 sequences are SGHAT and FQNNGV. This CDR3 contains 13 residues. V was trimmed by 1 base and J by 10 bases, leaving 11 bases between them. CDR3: CASSLVEPSEQFF. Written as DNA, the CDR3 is TGTGCCAGCAGCTTAGTGGAGCCGTCCGAGCAGTTCTTC.

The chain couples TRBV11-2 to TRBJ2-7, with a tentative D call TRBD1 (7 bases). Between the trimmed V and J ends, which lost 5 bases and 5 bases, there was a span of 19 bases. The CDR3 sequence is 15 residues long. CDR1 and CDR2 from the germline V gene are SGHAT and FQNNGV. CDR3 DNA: TGTGCCAGCAGCCTTCGTGACAGGGACTTGAACGAGCAGTACTTC. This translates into CASSLRDRDLNEQYF.

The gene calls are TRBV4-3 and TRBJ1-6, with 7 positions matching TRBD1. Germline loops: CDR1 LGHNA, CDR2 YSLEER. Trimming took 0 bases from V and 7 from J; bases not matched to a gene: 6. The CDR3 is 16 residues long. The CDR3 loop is CASSQEAGTENSPLHF. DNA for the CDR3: TGCGCCAGCAGCCAAGAGGCCGGGACAGAGAATTCACCCCTCCACTTT.